This is a list of T cell receptor beta chains from one sample in a study of blood T cell repertoires in COVID-19. Libraries were prepared by immunoSEQ multiplex PCR; TCRdb keeps only in-frame clonotypes and omits some of them. Counted here are 150,000 to 200,000 clones, just over 85% occurring once; the ten biggest clones make up around 9.5%. The specimen was PBMCs or T cells enriched from blood (not recorded which). The receptors here all came from a woman younger than 30 who had recovered from COVID-19. CDR3s include the opening cysteine and the closing phenylalanine or tryptophan. Expanded clones are given a class, and other clones once, few, many or no size at all.

clone_size | j_call | v_call | cdr3_aa
. | TRBJ1-1 | TRBV20-1 | CTPSRTAEAFF
. | TRBJ1-2 | TRBV7-9 | CASRPGTGDYGYTF
. | TRBJ2-2 | TRBV2 | CASRRVFTGELFF
. | TRBJ2-2 | TRBV19 | CASSQGATGELFF
once | TRBJ2-7 | TRBV5-1 | CASSLGQNYEQYF
. | TRBJ1-5 | TRBV6-2/TRBV6-3 | CASSYIMAGGGQPQHF
. | TRBJ1-1 | TRBV28 | CASSLILWAENTEAFF
. | TRBJ2-1 | TRBV19 | CASSLGTSGYNEQFF
. | TRBJ2-3 | TRBV2 | CASSATSGMSTDTQYF
. | TRBJ2-7 | TRBV19 | CASSPRTGSHEQYF
. | TRBJ2-1 | TRBV3-1/TRBV3-2 | CASRAGTSGRGAYNEQFF
. | TRBJ2-7 | TRBV27 | CASSFGGGAYEQYF